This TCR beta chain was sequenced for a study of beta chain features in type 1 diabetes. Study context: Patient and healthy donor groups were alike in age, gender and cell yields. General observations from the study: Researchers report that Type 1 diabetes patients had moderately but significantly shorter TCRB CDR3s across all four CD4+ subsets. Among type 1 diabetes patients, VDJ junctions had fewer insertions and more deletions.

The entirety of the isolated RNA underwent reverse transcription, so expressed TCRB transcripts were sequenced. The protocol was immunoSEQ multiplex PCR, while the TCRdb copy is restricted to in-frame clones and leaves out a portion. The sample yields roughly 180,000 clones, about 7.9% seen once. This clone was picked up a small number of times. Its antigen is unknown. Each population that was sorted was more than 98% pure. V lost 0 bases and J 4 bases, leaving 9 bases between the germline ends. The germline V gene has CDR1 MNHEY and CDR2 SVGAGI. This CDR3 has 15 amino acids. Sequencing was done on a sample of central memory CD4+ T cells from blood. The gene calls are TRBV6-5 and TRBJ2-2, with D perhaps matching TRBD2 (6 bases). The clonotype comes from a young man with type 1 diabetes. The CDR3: CASSYSMGGTGELFF. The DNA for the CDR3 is TGTGCCAGCAGTTACTCGATGGGGGGCACCGGGGAGCTGTTTTTT.